These 11 T cell receptor beta chains were all obtained from the same sample, sequenced in a study of blood T cell repertoires in COVID-19. TCRdb's table, derived via immunoSEQ multiplex PCR, lists solely in-frame clones and lacks some. The table lists fewer than 250,000 clones, 88% of them singletons, with about 1.8% in the top ten. Sequenced material: peripheral blood. Source of these receptors: a man in his 70s with acute or convalescent COVID-19.

The chain joins TRBV9 to TRBJ2-2; 9 nucleotides line up with TRBD2. The trim removed 3 bases at V and 7 bases at J, leaving 10 bases unmatched. This CDR3 contains 16 residues. Germline V gives CDR1 SGDLS, CDR2 YYNGEE. The CDR3 protein is CASSGGGGRADGELFF. The CDR3 nucleotides read TGTGCCAGCAGCGGCGGAGGCGGGAGGGCCGACGGGGAGCTGTTTTTT.

This clone has more than one count but fewer than ten. V is TRBV3-1 (or the pseudogene TRBV3-2) and J is TRBJ1-1; tentative D call: TRBD1 (5 bases). The CDR3 is made up of 16 amino acids. V was cut by 0 bases and J by 0 bases, with 11 bases left in between. CDR1 and CDR2 from the germline V gene are LGHDT and YNNKEL (reference sequence). In DNA, the CDR3 is TGTGCCAGCAGCCAAGAGGCAGGGCCCATGAACACTGAAGCTTTCTTT. It translates to CASSQEAGPMNTEAFF.

The V gene is TRBV6-5, the J gene TRBJ2-7; TRBD2 aligns across 7 bases. Germline loops: CDR1 MNHEY, CDR2 SVGAGI. V gave up 7 bases and J gave up 0 bases; unmatched junction bases: 3. There are 13 residues in the CDR3. The CDR3 here is CASMPSGSYEQYF. The CDR3 DNA is TGTGCCAGCATGCCTAGCGGCTCCTACGAGCAGTACTTC.

In its sample, this clone was seen once. The rearrangement links TRBV15 to TRBJ2-6; D unclear. The CDR3 runs to 15 residues. The germline V gene encodes CDR1 LNHNV and CDR2 YYDKDF (reference sequence). V lost 1 base to trimming and J lost 0 bases, with 4 bases between them. The CDR3 sequence is CATSRVDSGANVLTF. CDR3 nucleotide sequence: TGTGCCACCAGCAGAGTAGACTCTGGGGCCAACGTCCTGACTTTC. The whole variable domain, filled in from reference TRBV15 and TRBJ2-6, reads DAMVIQNPRYQVTQFGKPVTLSCSQTLNHNVMYWYQQKSSQAPKLLFHYYDKDFNNEADTPDNFQSRRPNTSFCFLDIRSPGLGDTAMYLCATSRVDSGANVLTFGAGSRLTVL.

This chain connects TRBV2 to TRBJ2-1; 11 positions agree with TRBD2. V was clipped by 3 bases and J by 10 bases; unmatched bases: 8. The germline V gene has CDR1 SNHLY and CDR2 FYNNEI. The CDR3 totals 15 residues. The CDR3 sequence: CASSDPGLAAREQFF. The CDR3 DNA follows: TGTGCCAGCAGTGACCCGGGACTAGCGGCGAGGGAGCAGTTCTTC.

The chain has TRBV19 and TRBJ1-1; 7 bases fit TRBD1. V lost 3 bases, J lost 3 bases, and 4 bases stayed unmatched. The CDR3 is 14 amino acids. Germline CDR1 LNHDA, CDR2 SQIVND (reference sequence). For the CDR3, the DNA is TGTGCCAGTAGTATTCGAACAGGGGACACTGAAGCTTTCTTT. It translates to CASSIRTGDTEAFF.

This chain links TRBV18 with TRBJ1-6; possible D gene TRBD1, 5 bases. From germline, CDR1 is KGHSH and CDR2 LQKENI. The CDR3 length is 14 residues. V lost 3 bases to trimming and J lost 7 bases, with 10 bases between them. Here the CDR3 reads CASSPRVENSPLHF. For the CDR3, the DNA is TGTGCCAGCTCACCCAGGGTAGAGAATTCACCCCTCCACTTT.

CDR3 sequence reads: CASSARGLAGPTGELFF. As DNA, the CDR3 is TGTGCCAGCAGCGCAAGGGGACTAGCGGGGCCCACCGGGGAGCTGTTTTTT. J is TRBJ2-2 and V is TRBV13; TRBD2 aligns across 13 bases. Losses at the gene ends were 5 bases for V and 4 bases for J; bases not matched to a gene: 7. Germline CDR1 is PRHDT and CDR2 is FYEKMQ (reference sequence). The CDR3 is 17 amino acids.

The chain carries TRBV18 and TRBJ2-2; 7 bases agree with TRBD2. Germline V gene sequence: CDR1 KGHSH, CDR2 LQKENI. This CDR3 contains 18 residues. V was pared by 1 base and J by 1 base, with 9 bases of the junction left unmatched. The CDR3 here is CASSPRVRSGMNTGELFF. Here the CDR3 DNA reads TGTGCCAGCTCACCACGAGTCCGGAGCGGGATGAACACCGGGGAGCTGTTTTTT. Drawing the rest from reference TRBV18 and TRBJ2-2, the complete variable domain is NAGVMQNPRHLVRRRGQEARLRCSPMKGHSHVYWYRQLPEEGLKFMVYLQKENIIDESGMPKERFSAEFPKEGPSILRIQQVVRGDSAAYFCASSPRVRSGMNTGELFFGEGSRLTVL.

This clone has only one observation. The chain joins TRBV9 to TRBJ2-3, with TRBD2 matching 9 bases. The CDR3 contains 14 residues. With V trimmed by 2 bases and J by 3 bases, 1 base remained unmatched. CDR1 is SGDLS, CDR2 YYNGEE, per germline. The CDR3 nucleotides are TGTGCCAGCAGCGTGACTAGCGGAACAGATACGCAGTATTTT. Translating it yields CASSVTSGTDTQYF.

The rearrangement uses TRBV9 and TRBJ1-4; 8 nucleotides agree with TRBD1. Germline values: CDR1 SGDLS, CDR2 YYNGEE. The CDR3 covers 15 residues. The V and J ends lost 0 bases and 6 bases, in that order; junction bases with no gene match: 4. CDR3 protein: CASSVAPTGDEKLFF. As DNA, the CDR3 is TGTGCCAGCAGCGTAGCTCCGACAGGGGATGAAAAACTGTTTTTT.